The 14 T cell receptor beta chains below all came from one sample that was sequenced in a study of blood T cell repertoires in COVID-19. Assay: immunoSEQ multiplex PCR; the TCRdb copy retains only in-frame clones and omits some. The sample holds around 58,000 clones; around nine tenths are singletons and the top ten take over 13%. Material: peripheral blood. All receptors derive from a human donor with active COVID-19. The donor label of this sample is uncertain.

This chain connects TRBV28 to TRBJ2-1; D is unclear. The CDR3 has 11 residues. Trimming took off 4 bases at V and 12 bases at J, with 10 bases between the two ends. Germline CDR1 is MDHEN and CDR2 is SYDVKM. The CDR3 nucleotides are TGTGCCAGCAGTTCGATCGTAGCGCAGTTCTTC. This encodes CASSSIVAQFF.

This clone showed up just once. The rearrangement links TRBV11-3 to TRBJ2-7; D possibly uses TRBD1 or TRBD2 (5 bases each). The CDR3 is made up of 17 amino acids. Germline V CDR1 and CDR2: SGHNT, YENEEA. V lost 5 bases to trimming and J lost 0 bases, with 20 bases between them. The CDR3 is CASSLAPRVWSSYEQYV. Written as DNA, the CDR3 is TGTGCCAGCAGCCTAGCCCCCAGGGTTTGGAGCTCCTACGAGCAGTACGTC.

The V and J genes are TRBV19 and TRBJ2-1; 11 bases agree with TRBD1. The CDR3 has 16 amino acids. With 9 bases clipped from V and 8 bases from J, the junction kept 15 bases outside the gene matches. Germline lookup yields CDR1 LNHDA and CDR2 SQIVND (reference sequence). The CDR3 sequence: CASSHWGTGGFHEQFF. DNA for the CDR3: TGTGCCAGCTCTCACTGGGGGACAGGGGGATTCCATGAGCAGTTCTTC.

This clone was counted a single time. The rearrangement uses TRBV29-1 and TRBJ1-3; TRBD1 matches at 7 bases. The junction had 7 bases not matched to a gene; V was cut back by 0 bases and J by 2 bases. Germline V gene lookup returns CDR1 SQVTM and CDR2 ANQGSEA. The CDR3 is made up of 16 amino acids. The CDR3 reads CSVEDRQGTAGNTIYF. CDR3 coding DNA: TGCAGCGTTGAAGACCGACAGGGAACGGCTGGAAACACCATATATTTT.

The J gene is TRBJ2-1, the V gene TRBV27; D is unresolved. V dropped 4 bases and J dropped 6 bases, with 4 bases sitting between them. Germline CDR1 and CDR2: MNHEY and SMNVEV (reference sequence). The CDR3 consists of 11 residues. The CDR3 sequence is CASSSINEQFF. CDR3 DNA sequence: TGTGCCAGCAGTTCTATCAATGAGCAGTTCTTC.

V gene TRBV10-3 combines with J gene TRBJ2-5, with 13 bases fitting TRBD2. The CDR3 contains 15 residues. The trim removed 3 bases at V and 5 bases at J, leaving 3 bases unmatched. Germline CDR1 ENHRY, CDR2 SYGVKD. CDR3 in amino acids: CAISEGLAGVETQYF. DNA for the CDR3: TGTGCCATCAGTGAAGGACTAGCGGGAGTGGAGACCCAGTACTTC.

The J gene is TRBJ1-2, the V gene TRBV4-3; no clear D. Trimming left V 1 base short and J 5 bases short, with 20 bases between. This CDR3 is 17 amino acids long. The germline V gene encodes CDR1 LGHNA and CDR2 YSLEER. The chain's CDR3 is CASSQAIQRTLGYGYTF. Written as DNA, the CDR3 is TGCGCCAGCAGCCAAGCGATCCAGCGGACCCTAGGGTATGGCTACACCTTC.

The CDR3 region is CASSSRTGMNTEAFF. The CDR3 bases are TGTGCCAGCAGTTCCCGGACAGGGATGAACACTGAAGCTTTCTTT. The J gene is TRBJ1-1, the V gene TRBV28; 8 bases match TRBD1. The CDR3 runs 15 residues. Trimming at V came to 4 bases and at J to 0 bases, leaving 4 bases not matched to a gene. Germline values: CDR1 MDHEN, CDR2 SYDVKM.

Written as DNA, the CDR3 is TGTGCCAGCAGCTTAGGGACAGACCGGTCGGATACGCAGTATTTT. The encoded protein is CASSLGTDRSDTQYF. V is TRBV7-2 and J is TRBJ2-3, with a weak D call TRBD1 (6 bases). V lost 1 base and J 6 bases, leaving 14 bases between the germline ends. Germline CDR1 reads SGHTA; CDR2 reads FQGNSA. The CDR3 is 15 amino acids.

This chain uses TRBV27 with TRBJ2-7; the D gene is possibly TRBD1 (6 bases). The V gene lost 3 bases and the J gene lost 0 bases, with 9 bases spanning the gap. The CDR3 sequence is 14 residues long. CDR1 and CDR2 (germline): MNHEY, SMNVEV (reference sequence). CDR3 bases: TGTGCCAGCAGTTTTGAGGACAGCTCCTACGAGCAGTACTTC. This sequence encodes CASSFEDSSYEQYF.

J is TRBJ2-5 and V is TRBV6-6; TRBD2 is a possible D gene (5 bases). The germline gives CDR1 MNHNY, CDR2 SVGAGI (reference sequence). This CDR3 region has 15 residues. With 3 bases removed from V and 5 bases from J, the gap between germline ends came to 16 bases. The CDR3 region is CASSYKTSALETQYF. Here the CDR3 DNA reads TGTGCCAGCAGTTATAAAACTAGTGCTTTGGAGACCCAGTACTTC.

This clone appeared a few times. The chain is built from TRBV7-2 and TRBJ1-5; 8 nucleotides align to TRBD1. CDR3 length equals 13 residues. Germline-derived CDR1 and CDR2 are SGHTA and FQGNSA. After removal of 4 bases from V and 4 bases from J, the junction contained 0 bases not matched to a gene. CDR3 in amino acids: CASSYRGNQPQHF. The CDR3 region has the DNA TGTGCCAGCAGCTACAGGGGGAATCAGCCCCAGCATTTT. The variable domain in full, with the rest retrieved from reference TRBV7-2 and TRBJ1-5, is GAGVSQSPSNKVTEKGKDVELRCDPISGHTALYWYRQSLGQGLEFLIYFQGNSAPDKSGLPSDRFSAERTGGSVSTLTIQRTQQEDSAVYLCASSYRGNQPQHFGDGTRLSIL.

In DNA, the CDR3 is TGTGCCAGCAGTCTTATTGGGCAGGGCTTTTACTATGGCTACACCTTC. This codes for CASSLIGQGFYYGYTF. The chain employs TRBV7-8 and TRBJ1-2, with D tentatively TRBD1 (5 bases). The CDR3 runs to 16 residues. The germline V gene encodes CDR1 SGHVS and CDR2 FQNEAQ. Trimming took 6 bases from V and 3 from J, leaving 20 bases between them.

This chain joins TRBV9 and TRBJ2-1; the match to TRBD1 covers 8 bases. The germline CDR1 and CDR2 sequences are SGDLS and YYNGEE. V trimming: 0 bases; J trimming: 7 bases; junction bases outside the gene matches: 6. This CDR3 has 15 amino acids. CDR3 nucleotide sequence: TGTGCCAGCAGCGTAGTGACAGGGGAGTGGAATGAGCAGTTCTTC. It codes for CASSVVTGEWNEQFF.